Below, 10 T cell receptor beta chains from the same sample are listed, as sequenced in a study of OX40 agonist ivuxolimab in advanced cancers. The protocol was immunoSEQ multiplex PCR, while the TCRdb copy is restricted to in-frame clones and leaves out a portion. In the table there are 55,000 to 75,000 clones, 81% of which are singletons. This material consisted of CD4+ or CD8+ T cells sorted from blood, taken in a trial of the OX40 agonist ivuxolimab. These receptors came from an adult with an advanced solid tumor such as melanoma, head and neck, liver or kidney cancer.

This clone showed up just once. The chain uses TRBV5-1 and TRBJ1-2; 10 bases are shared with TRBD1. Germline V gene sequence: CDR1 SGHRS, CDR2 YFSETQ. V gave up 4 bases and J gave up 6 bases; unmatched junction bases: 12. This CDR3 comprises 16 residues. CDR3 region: CASSGTGTGAVDGYTF. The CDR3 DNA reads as TGCGCCAGCAGCGGAACCGGGACAGGGGCCGTGGATGGCTACACCTTC.

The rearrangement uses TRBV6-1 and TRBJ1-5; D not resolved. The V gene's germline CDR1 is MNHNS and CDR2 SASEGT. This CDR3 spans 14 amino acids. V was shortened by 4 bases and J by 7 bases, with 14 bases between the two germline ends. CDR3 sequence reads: CASSGPLGSQPQHF. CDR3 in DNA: TGTGCCAGCAGTGGACCTTTGGGTTCGCAGCCCCAGCATTTT.

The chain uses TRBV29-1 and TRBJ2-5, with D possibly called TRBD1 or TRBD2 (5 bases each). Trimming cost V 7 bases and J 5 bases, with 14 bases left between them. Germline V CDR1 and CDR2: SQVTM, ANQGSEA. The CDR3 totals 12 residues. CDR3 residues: CSGGSAVETQYF. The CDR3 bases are TGCAGCGGGGGGAGCGCGGTGGAGACCCAGTACTTC.

CDR3 amino acids: CASSSGKETQYF. The CDR3 DNA reads as TGTGCCAGCAGTTCCGGGAAGGAGACCCAGTACTTC. V is TRBV6-5 and J is TRBJ2-5; possible D gene TRBD2, 5 bases. The germline CDR1 and CDR2 sequences are MNHEY and SVGAGI. The CDR3 is 12 residues long. V was pared by 4 bases and J by 5 bases, with 8 bases between.

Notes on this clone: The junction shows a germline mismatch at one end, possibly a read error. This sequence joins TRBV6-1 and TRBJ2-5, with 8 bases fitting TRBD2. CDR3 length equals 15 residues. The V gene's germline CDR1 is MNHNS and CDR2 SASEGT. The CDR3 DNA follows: TGTGCCAGCACCCAATACGGGGGGGCTGGAGAGGCCCAGTACTTC. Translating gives CASTQYGGAGEAQYF.

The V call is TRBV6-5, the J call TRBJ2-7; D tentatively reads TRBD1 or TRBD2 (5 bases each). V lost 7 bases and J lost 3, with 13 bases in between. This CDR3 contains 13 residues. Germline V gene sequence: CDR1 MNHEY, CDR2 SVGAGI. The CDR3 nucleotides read TGTGCCAGCAAACGAGGGGTAGTCTACGAGCAGTACTTC. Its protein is CASKRGVVYEQYF.

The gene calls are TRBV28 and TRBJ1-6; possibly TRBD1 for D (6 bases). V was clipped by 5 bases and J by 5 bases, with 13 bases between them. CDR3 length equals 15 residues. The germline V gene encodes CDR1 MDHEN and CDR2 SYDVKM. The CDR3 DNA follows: TGTGCCAGCAGTCTACCGGACAGAAATAATTCACCCCTCCACTTT. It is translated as CASSLPDRNNSPLHF.

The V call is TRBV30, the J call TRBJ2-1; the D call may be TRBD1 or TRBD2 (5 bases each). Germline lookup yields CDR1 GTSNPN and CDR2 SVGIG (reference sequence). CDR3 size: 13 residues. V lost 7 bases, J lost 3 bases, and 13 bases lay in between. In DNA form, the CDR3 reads TGTGCCTTAAATCGGGACGGCTACAATGAGCAGTTCTTC. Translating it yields CALNRDGYNEQFF. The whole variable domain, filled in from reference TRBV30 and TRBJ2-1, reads SQTIHQWPATLVQPVGSPLSLECTVEGTSNPNLYWYRQAAGRGLQLLFYSVGIGQISSEVPQNLSASRPQDRQFILSSKKLLLSDSGFYLCALNRDGYNEQFFGPGTRLTVL.

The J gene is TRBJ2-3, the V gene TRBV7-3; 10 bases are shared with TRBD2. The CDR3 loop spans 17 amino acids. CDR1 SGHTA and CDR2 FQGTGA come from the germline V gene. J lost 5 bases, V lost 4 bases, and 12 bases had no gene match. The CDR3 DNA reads TGTGCCAGCAGCTCCGCCCCCGGGACTAGCGCTGGAGATACGCAGTATTTT. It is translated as CASSSAPGTSAGDTQYF.

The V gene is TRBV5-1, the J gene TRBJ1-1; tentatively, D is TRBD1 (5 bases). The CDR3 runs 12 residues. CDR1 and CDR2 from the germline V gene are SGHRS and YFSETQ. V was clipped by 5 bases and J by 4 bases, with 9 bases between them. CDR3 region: CASSAGLTEAFF. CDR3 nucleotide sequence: TGCGCCAGCAGTGCAGGGCTCACTGAAGCTTTCTTT.